The 17 T cell receptor beta chains below were found in one sample sequenced in a study of blood T cell repertoires in COVID-19. Profiled with immunoSEQ multiplex PCR; TCRdb holds only in-frame clones, not every one. The table includes about 87,000 clones, 89% detected once. Sequenced input: peripheral blood. Receptor source: a woman older than 75 with active COVID-19.

About this clone: In the same sample, other DNA sequences code for this CDR3. The chain has TRBV19 and TRBJ2-2, with no clear D. Germline V lookup: CDR1 LNHDA, CDR2 SQIVND (reference sequence). This CDR3 contains 14 residues. Trimming cost V 1 base and J 2 bases, with 5 bases left between them. CDR3 coding DNA: TGTGCCAGTAGTATAGGAGGCAACACCGGGGAGCTGTTTTTT. Translated: CASSIGGNTGELFF.

The rearrangement uses TRBV6-5 and TRBJ2-1, with TRBD2 identical over 7 bases. Germline V CDR1 and CDR2: MNHEY, SVGAGI. The CDR3 is made up of 14 amino acids. Unmatched junction bases numbered 8, after V lost 6 bases and J lost 6 bases. The CDR3 is CASSPRDYTNEQFF. In DNA, the CDR3 is TGTGCCAGCAGCCCCCGGGACTATACCAATGAGCAGTTCTTC.

This chain links TRBV7-6 with TRBJ2-3; 12 bases match TRBD2. The CDR3 totals 16 residues. Germline V gives CDR1 SGHVS, CDR2 FNYEAQ. Unmatched junction bases numbered 3, after V lost 3 bases and J lost 2 bases. As DNA, the CDR3 is TGTGCCAGCAGCTTCCTAGCGGGAGGGTCCACAGATACGCAGTATTTT. It specifies CASSFLAGGSTDTQYF. The full variable domain, with the rest looked up from reference TRBV7-6 and TRBJ2-3, is GAGVSQSPRYKVTKRGQDVALRCDPISGHVSLYWYRQALGQGPEFLTYFNYEAQQDKSGLPNDRFSAERPEGSISTLTIQRTEQRDSAMYRCASSFLAGGSTDTQYFGPGTRLTVL.

The V call is TRBV28, the J call TRBJ2-7, with 10 bases lining up with TRBD2. The CDR3 is 14 residues long. The V gene end was trimmed by 5 bases and the J gene end by 4 bases; junction bases not matched to a gene: 5. The germline V gene encodes CDR1 MDHEN and CDR2 SYDVKM. The CDR3 protein is CASSVAGGQYEQYF. Here the CDR3 DNA reads TGTGCCAGCAGTGTAGCGGGAGGTCAATACGAGCAGTACTTC.

Only one count was recorded for this clone. The chain couples TRBV7-2 to TRBJ2-5, with a possible D match to TRBD1 (5 bases). CDR1 and CDR2 (germline): SGHTA, FQGNSA. Trimming shortened V by 4 bases and J by 2 bases, and 11 bases separated the two germline ends. The CDR3 length is 14 residues. The CDR3 protein is CASSYRLEQETQYF. As DNA, the CDR3 is TGTGCCAGCAGCTACAGGCTGGAGCAAGAGACCCAGTACTTC.

V and J are TRBV11-2 and TRBJ1-1; no reliable D call. This CDR3 has 14 amino acids. Trimming took 2 bases from V and 6 from J, leaving 13 bases between them. CDR1 and CDR2 from the germline V gene are SGHAT and FQNNGV. CDR3 region: CASSLTRVPPEAFF. The CDR3 DNA sequence: TGTGCCAGCAGCTTAACCCGGGTCCCCCCTGAAGCTTTCTTT.

The chain recombines TRBV6-2 or TRBV6-3 with TRBJ2-7; 12 positions agree with TRBD2. Trimming at V came to 6 bases and at J to 4 bases, leaving 10 bases not matched to a gene. There are 16 residues in the CDR3. CDR1 and CDR2 (germline): MNHEY, SVGEGT. CDR3 protein: CASRPTGLAGRYEQYF. In DNA, the CDR3 is TGTGCCAGCAGACCTACCGGACTAGCGGGAAGGTACGAGCAGTACTTC.

This clone was picked up a small number of times. The chain carries TRBV6-5 and TRBJ1-6; the D is unclear. CDR3 length: 14 residues. V lost 6 bases and J 7 bases, leaving 13 bases between the germline ends. Germline-derived CDR1 and CDR2 are MNHEY and SVGAGI. The CDR3 DNA follows: TGTGCCAGCAGACCTGAGACTATGAATTCACCCCTCCACTTT. This gives the protein CASRPETMNSPLHF.

This clone was picked up one time. The CDR3 region is CASSPQGGGGPSNNEQFF. CDR3 bases: TGTGCCAGCAGCCCTCAGGGCGGGGGAGGGCCGAGCAACAATGAGCAGTTCTTC. The chain employs TRBV5-4 and TRBJ2-1; 7 nucleotides align to TRBD2. This CDR3 contains 18 residues. Looked up from germline, CDR1 is SGHNT and CDR2 is YYREEE (reference sequence). Unmatched junction bases numbered 18, after V lost 4 bases and J lost 5 bases.

The chain recombines TRBV30 with TRBJ2-5; 7 nucleotides line up with TRBD2. CDR3 size: 14 residues. The germline V gene encodes CDR1 GTSNPN and CDR2 SVGIG (reference sequence). V lost 0 bases, J lost 5 bases, and 6 bases stayed unmatched. CDR3 sequence (DNA): TGTGCCTGGAGTGTGGGAGGGAGAGGGGAGACCCAGTACTTC. This gives the protein CAWSVGGRGETQYF.

V and J are TRBV7-6 and TRBJ2-3; 7 nucleotides match TRBD2. Germline CDR1 and CDR2: SGHVS and FNYEAQ. V lost 0 bases and J lost 2; bases outside the gene matches: 5. The CDR3 is made up of 16 amino acids. The CDR3 loop is CASSLARAGNTDTQYF. The CDR3 DNA reads as TGTGCCAGCAGCTTAGCGCGAGCGGGAAACACAGATACGCAGTATTTT.

The V and J genes are TRBV28 and TRBJ2-3, with 9 bases identical to TRBD2. Per germline, CDR1 MDHEN and CDR2 SYDVKM. CDR3 length: 16 residues. The V gene end was trimmed by 3 bases and the J gene end by 4 bases; junction bases not matched to a gene: 8. CDR3 sequence: CASSFRPSGISDTQYF. CDR3 coding DNA: TGTGCCAGCAGTTTTCGTCCTAGCGGGATATCAGATACGCAGTATTTT.

The V and J genes are TRBV6-5 and TRBJ2-3; D unresolved. The CDR3 extends over 14 amino acids. V was shortened by 6 bases and J by 6 bases, with 16 bases between the two germline ends. Germline assignment: CDR1 MNHEY and CDR2 SVGAGI. The CDR3 DNA follows: TGTGCCAGCAGCTTGACACAGCTTGTCGATACGCAGTATTTT. Translation: CASSLTQLVDTQYF.

The genes are TRBV28 and TRBJ2-7; 7 bases are shared with TRBD1. J gave up 2 bases and V 5 bases, and 9 bases lay outside the gene matches. Looked up from germline, CDR1 is MDHEN and CDR2 is SYDVKM. The CDR3 is made up of 15 amino acids. The CDR3, as DNA: TGTGCCAGCAGTCCAATGACAGGGCGAGCCTACGAGCAGTACTTC. Translating it yields CASSPMTGRAYEQYF.

The rearrangement uses TRBV3-1 (or the pseudogene TRBV3-2) and TRBJ2-6; weak D call: TRBD1 (6 bases). CDR3 length: 20 residues. Germline CDR1 is LGHDT and CDR2 is YNNKEL (reference sequence). Trimming cost V 0 bases and J 0 bases, with 18 bases left between them. The CDR3 DNA reads TGTGCCAGCAGCCAAGACAGGGGTGCGGTCGTGGACTCTGGGGCCAACGTCCTGACTTTC. Its protein is CASSQDRGAVVDSGANVLTF.

The chain joins TRBV27 to TRBJ2-7; 9 nucleotides line up with TRBD2. V lost 7 bases and J lost 1; bases outside the gene matches: 11. The germline V gene has CDR1 MNHEY and CDR2 SMNVEV (reference sequence). CDR3 length: 16 amino acids. The CDR3 loop is CASTRSGRIPSYEQYF. As DNA, the CDR3 is TGTGCCAGCACGAGGAGCGGGAGGATTCCGTCCTACGAGCAGTACTTC.

The chain combines TRBV7-8 with TRBJ2-7; 12 positions match TRBD2. Germline V CDR1 and CDR2: SGHVS, FQNEAQ. The ends lost 5 bases at V and 1 base at J; junction bases unmatched: 3. This CDR3 comprises 15 residues. The CDR3 DNA is TGTGCCAGCAGCACGGGACTAGCGGGTTCCTACGAGCAGTACTTC. Translation gives CASSTGLAGSYEQYF.